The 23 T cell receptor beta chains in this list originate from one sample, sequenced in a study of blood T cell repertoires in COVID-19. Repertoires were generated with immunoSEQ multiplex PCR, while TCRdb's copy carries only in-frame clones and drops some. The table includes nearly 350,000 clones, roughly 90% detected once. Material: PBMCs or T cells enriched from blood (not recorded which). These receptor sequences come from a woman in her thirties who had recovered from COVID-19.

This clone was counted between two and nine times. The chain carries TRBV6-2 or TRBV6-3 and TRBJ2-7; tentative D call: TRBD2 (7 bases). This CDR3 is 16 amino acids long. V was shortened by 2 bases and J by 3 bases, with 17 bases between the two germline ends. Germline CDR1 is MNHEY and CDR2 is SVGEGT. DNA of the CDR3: TGTGCCAGCAGTTACGCTCGCGGGGGCCTTGACTACGAGCAGTACTTC. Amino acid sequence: CASSYARGGLDYEQYF.

The CDR3 bases are TGTGCCAGCAGCTCCGGGACAGGGGTCGCTGAAGCTTTCTTT. Its protein product is CASSSGTGVAEAFF. J is TRBJ1-1 and V is TRBV11-2, with TRBD1 matching over 10 bases. Trimming at V came to 4 bases and at J to 6 bases, leaving 5 bases not matched to a gene. The CDR3 runs to 14 residues. CDR1 is SGHAT and CDR2 is FQNNGV in the germline V gene.

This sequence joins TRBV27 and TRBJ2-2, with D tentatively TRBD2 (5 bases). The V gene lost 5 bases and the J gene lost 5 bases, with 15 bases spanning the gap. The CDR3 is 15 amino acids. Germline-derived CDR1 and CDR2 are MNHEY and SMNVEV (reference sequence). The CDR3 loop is CASSLIGELTGELFF. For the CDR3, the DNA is TGTGCCAGCAGTCTCATCGGGGAATTGACCGGGGAGCTGTTTTTT.

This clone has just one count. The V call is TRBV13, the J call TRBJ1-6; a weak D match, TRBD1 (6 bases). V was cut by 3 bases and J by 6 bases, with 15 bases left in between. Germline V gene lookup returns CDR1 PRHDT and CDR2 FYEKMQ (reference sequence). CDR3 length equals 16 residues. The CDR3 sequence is CASSLEADSGNSPLHF. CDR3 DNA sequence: TGTGCCAGCAGCTTGGAAGCGGACAGCGGTAATTCACCCCTCCACTTT.

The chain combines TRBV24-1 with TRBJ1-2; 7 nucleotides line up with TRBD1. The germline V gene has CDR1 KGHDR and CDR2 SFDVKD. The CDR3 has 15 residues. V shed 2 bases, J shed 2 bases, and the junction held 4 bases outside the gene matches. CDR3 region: CATSDSTTGNYGYTF. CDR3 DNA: TGTGCCACCAGTGATTCCACGACAGGGAACTATGGCTACACCTTC.

The CDR3, as DNA: TGTGCCATCAGTGCCCGGTATGAGCAGTTCTTC. As protein: CAISARYEQFF. This sequence joins TRBV10-3 and TRBJ2-1; D is unresolved. This CDR3 has 11 residues. The V and J ends lost 4 bases and 8 bases respectively, with 6 bases between them. Germline V gene lookup returns CDR1 ENHRY and CDR2 SYGVKD.

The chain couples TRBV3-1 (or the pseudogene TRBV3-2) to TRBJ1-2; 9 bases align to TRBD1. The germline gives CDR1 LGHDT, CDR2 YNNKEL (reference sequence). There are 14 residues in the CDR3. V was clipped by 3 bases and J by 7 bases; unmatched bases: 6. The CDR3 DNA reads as TGTGCCAGCAGCCAGACACAGGGGGCGGTTGGCTACACCTTC. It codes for CASSQTQGAVGYTF.

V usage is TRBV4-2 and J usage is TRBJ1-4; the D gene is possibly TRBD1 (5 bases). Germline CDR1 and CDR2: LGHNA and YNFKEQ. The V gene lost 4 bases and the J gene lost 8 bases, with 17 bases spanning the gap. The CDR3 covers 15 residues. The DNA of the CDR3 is TGTGCCAGCAGCCGGAATCAGGGTTTGGAAGAAAAACTGTTTTTT. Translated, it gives CASSRNQGLEEKLFF.

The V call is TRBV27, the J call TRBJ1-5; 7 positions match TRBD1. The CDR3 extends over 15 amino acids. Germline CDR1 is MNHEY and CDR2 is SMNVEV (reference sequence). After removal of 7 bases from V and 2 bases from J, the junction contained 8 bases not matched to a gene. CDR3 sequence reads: CASMMRGPGNQPQHF. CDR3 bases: TGTGCCAGCATGATGAGGGGGCCGGGCAATCAGCCCCAGCATTTT.

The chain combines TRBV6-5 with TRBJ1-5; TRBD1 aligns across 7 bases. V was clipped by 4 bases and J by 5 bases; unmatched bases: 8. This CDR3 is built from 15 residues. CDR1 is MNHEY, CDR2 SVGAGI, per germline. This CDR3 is CASSLTQGIDQPQHF. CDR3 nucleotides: TGTGCCAGCAGTTTAACACAGGGGATCGATCAGCCCCAGCATTTT.

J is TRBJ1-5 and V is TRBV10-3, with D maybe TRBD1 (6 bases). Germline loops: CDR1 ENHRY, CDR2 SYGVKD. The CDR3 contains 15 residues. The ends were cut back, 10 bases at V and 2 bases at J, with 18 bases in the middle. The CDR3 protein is CATGGKGGGNQPQHF. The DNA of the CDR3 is TGTGCCACGGGGGGAAAGGGGGGAGGCAATCAGCCCCAGCATTTT.

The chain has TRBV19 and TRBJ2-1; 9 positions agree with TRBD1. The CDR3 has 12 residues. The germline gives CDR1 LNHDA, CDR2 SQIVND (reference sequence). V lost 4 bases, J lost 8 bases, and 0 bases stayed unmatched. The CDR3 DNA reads TGTGCCAGTAGTAGACAGGGGGATGAGCAGTTCTTC. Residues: CASSRQGDEQFF.

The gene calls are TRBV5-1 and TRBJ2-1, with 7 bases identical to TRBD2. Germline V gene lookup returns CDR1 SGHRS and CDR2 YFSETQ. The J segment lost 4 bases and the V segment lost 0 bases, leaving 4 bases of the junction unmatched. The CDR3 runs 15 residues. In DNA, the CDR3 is TGCGCCAGCAGCTTGGCCGCGGGGGATTACAATGAGCAGTTCTTC. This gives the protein CASSLAAGDYNEQFF.

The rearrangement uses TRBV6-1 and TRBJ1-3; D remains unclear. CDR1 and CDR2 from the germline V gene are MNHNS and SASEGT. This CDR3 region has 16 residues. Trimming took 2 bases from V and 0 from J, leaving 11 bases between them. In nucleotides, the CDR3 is TGTGCCAGCAGTGAACGGAGCCTGAGCTCTGGAAACACCATATATTTT. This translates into CASSERSLSSGNTIYF.

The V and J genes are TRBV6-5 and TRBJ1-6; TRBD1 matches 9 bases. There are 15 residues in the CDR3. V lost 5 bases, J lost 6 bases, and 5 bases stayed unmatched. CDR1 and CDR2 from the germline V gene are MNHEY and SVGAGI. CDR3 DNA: TGTGCCAGCAGTCGGACAGGGGATTCTAATTCACCCCTCCACTTT. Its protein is CASSRTGDSNSPLHF.

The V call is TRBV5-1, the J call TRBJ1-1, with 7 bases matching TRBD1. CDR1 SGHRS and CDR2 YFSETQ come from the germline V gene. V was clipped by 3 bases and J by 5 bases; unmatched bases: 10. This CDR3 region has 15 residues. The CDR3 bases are TGCGCCAGCAGCTCACCGACAGGGTCGAAGACTGAAGCTTTCTTT. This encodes CASSSPTGSKTEAFF.

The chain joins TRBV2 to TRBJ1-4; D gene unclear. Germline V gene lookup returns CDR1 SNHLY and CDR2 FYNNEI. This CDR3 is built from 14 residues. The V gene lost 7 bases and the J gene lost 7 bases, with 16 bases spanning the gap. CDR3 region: CASMGNGVPEKLFF. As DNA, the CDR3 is TGTGCCAGCATGGGGAACGGGGTTCCTGAAAAACTGTTTTTT.

CDR3: CASPGQGNTEAFF. CDR3 nucleotide sequence: TGTGCCAGCCCGGGACAGGGGAACACTGAAGCTTTCTTT. The chain links TRBV28 to TRBJ1-1; 9 positions match TRBD1. Germline CDR1 MDHEN, CDR2 SYDVKM. V shed 8 bases, J shed 1 base, and the junction held 2 bases outside the gene matches. This CDR3 has 13 amino acids.

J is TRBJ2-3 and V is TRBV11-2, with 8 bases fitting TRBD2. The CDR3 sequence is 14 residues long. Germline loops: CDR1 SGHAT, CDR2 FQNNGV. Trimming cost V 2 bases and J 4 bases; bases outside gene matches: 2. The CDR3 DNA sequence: TGTGCCAGCAGCTTACGGGGGGGGCCAGATACGCAGTATTTT. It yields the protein CASSLRGGPDTQYF.

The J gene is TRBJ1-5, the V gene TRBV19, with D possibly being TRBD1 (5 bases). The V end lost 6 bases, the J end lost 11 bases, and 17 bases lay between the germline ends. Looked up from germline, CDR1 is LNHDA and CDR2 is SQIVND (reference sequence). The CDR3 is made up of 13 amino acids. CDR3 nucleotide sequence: TGTGCCAGTAGGAGACAGCCGGATTCCGCCCAGCATTTT. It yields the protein CASRRQPDSAQHF.

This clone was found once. CDR3 sequence reads: CASSPREGQDNSPLHF. The CDR3, as DNA: TGTGCCAGCAGTCCGAGGGAGGGACAGGATAATTCACCCCTCCACTTT. The V gene is TRBV28, the J gene TRBJ1-6; 8 bases map to TRBD1. The CDR3 covers 16 residues. Per the germline V gene, CDR1 is MDHEN and CDR2 is SYDVKM. V lost 5 bases to trimming and J lost 5 bases; unmatched junction nucleotides: 8.

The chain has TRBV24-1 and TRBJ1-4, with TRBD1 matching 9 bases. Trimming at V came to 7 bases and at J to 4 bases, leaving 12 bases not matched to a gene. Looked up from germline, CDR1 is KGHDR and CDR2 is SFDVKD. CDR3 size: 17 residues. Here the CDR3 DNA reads TGTGCCACCAGCCGTTCCGGGACAGGGAGAGGTAATGAAAAACTGTTTTTT. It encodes CATSRSGTGRGNEKLFF.

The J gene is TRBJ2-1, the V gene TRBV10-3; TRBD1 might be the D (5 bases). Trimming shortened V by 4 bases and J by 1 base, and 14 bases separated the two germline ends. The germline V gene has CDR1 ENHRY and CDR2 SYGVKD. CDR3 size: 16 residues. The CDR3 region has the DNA TGTGCCATCAGTGGGGCAGGGTCGGTTTCCTACAATGAGCAGTTCTTC. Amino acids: CAISGAGSVSYNEQFF.